This TCR beta chain was identified in a study of T cells in women clearing cervical HPV infection. As for this clone: The read ends 3 residues early relative to the CDR3; the germline J gene fills the gap.

Clones were read by immunoSEQ multiplex PCR, and TCRdb kept only the in-frame ones, dropping some. This listing includes about 32,000 clones. V dropped 0 bases and J dropped 5 bases, with 8 bases sitting between them. This CDR3 has 13 residues. Germline V gives CDR1 SGHRS, CDR2 YFSETQ. This receptor was identified in a woman aged 18 to 75 with a cervical HPV16 infection that either progressed to CIN3+ or cleared (not recorded which). This chain uses TRBV5-1 with TRBJ1-2, with D hard to call. Sequenced material: blood buffy coat. CDR3 region: CASSLDSGYGYTF. The covered CDR3 bases are TGCGCCAGCAGCTTGGACAGTGGTTATGGC. Variable domain in full (rest from reference TRBV5-1 and TRBJ1-2): KAGVTQTPRYLIKTRGQQVTLSCSPISGHRSVSWYQQTPGQGLQFLFEYFSETQRNKGNFPGRFSGRQFSNSRSEMNVSTLELGDSALYLCASSLDSGYGYTFGSGTRLTVV.